This TCR beta chain was identified in a study of T-cell memory formation after mild COVID-19. Study-wide context: The two donors had largely donor-specific TCR clusters. Study observations and caveats: There were some responding clones in pre-infection memory, which suggested that cross-reactive memory had joined. Contracting clones localized mainly to CM and EM when CD4+ and mainly to EMRA when CD8+.

cDNA libraries for TCR alpha and TCR beta, carrying sample barcodes and UMIs, came from 5'RACE with constant-segment primers. TCRdb redid the calling of the 5' RACE reads with MiXCR, one entry per CDR3 protein. Of 470,000 or so distinct CDR3 sequences listed, around 27% are singletons. Losses at the gene ends were 4 bases for V and 6 bases for J; bases not matched to a gene: 9. Germline assignment: CDR1 KGHSY and CDR2 FQNENV. The CDR3 extends over 15 amino acids. Concerning this clonotype: The antigen remains undetermined.

Sequencing used PBMCs or a T cell subset sorted from them (not recorded which). This chain connects TRBV16 to TRBJ2-7; 10 positions match TRBD1. The receptor comes from an adult woman who had mild COVID-19 (a few samples of this study predate the infection). Cell type and time point are not known. Here the CDR3 reads CASSPTRDRGGEQYF. CDR3 DNA sequence: TGTGCCAGCAGCCCGACTAGGGACAGGGGAGGCGAGCAGTACTTC.